Listed below are T cell receptor beta chains from one sample, sequenced in a study of shared clonotypes between healthy human individuals. Sequenced by immunoSEQ multiplex PCR; TCRdb stores in-frame clones only, minus some. The data hold over 950,000 clones, with 70% to 80% observed a single time. Sequencing was done on a sample of memory CD4+ T cells from PBMCs. The receptor set was obtained from a man aged 18 to 30 in good health. Some clones in this sample may be carry-over from other donors' samples. Each CDR3 is given with its conserved first and last residue. The D gene is left open where the match is weak. Expanded clones get a size class; other rows say once, few or many, or leave the size out.

D: NA; V: TRBV18; J: TRBJ2-5; size: once; DNA: TGTGCCAGCTCACCTGGCCAAGAGACCCAGTACTTC; CDR3: CASSPGQETQYF
D: NA; V: TRBV19; J: TRBJ2-2; size: few; DNA: TGTGCCAGTAGTCGTGCGGGAATGGGGACCGGGGAGCTGTTTTTT; CDR3: CASSRAGMGTGELFF
D: NA; V: TRBV7-9; J: TRBJ2-2; size: few; DNA: TGTGCCAGCAGCTATCGACGAGGGGAGCTGTTTTTT; CDR3: CASSYRRGELFF
D: NA; V: TRBV15; J: TRBJ2-5; size: NA; DNA: TGTGCCACCAGCAGAATTGGCTCGTTTAGGACCCAGTACTTC; CDR3: CATSRIGSFRTQYF
D: NA; V: TRBV5-6; J: TRBJ2-1; size: NA; DNA: TGTGCCAGCAGCCTGGACGCTGGCAATGAGCAGTTCTTC; CDR3: CASSLDAGNEQFF
D: NA; V: TRBV10-3; J: TRBJ2-3; size: NA; DNA: TGTGCCATCAGTGCCTGGCCTCAGAGGGGAGATACGCAGTATTTT; CDR3: CAISAWPQRGDTQYF
D: TRBD1; V: TRBV18; J: TRBJ2-1; size: NA; DNA: TGTGCCAGCTCACCACCGCACAGGGGGCGCGCGGGTGAGCAGTTCTTC; CDR3: CASSPPHRGRAGEQFF
D: TRBD1; V: TRBV15; J: TRBJ2-4; size: NA; DNA: TGTGCCACCAGCAGAGAATTGGGACAGGGGGAGGACAAAAACATTCAGTACTTC; CDR3: CATSRELGQGEDKNIQYF
D: NA; V: TRBV4-1; J: TRBJ2-5; size: NA; DNA: TGCGCCAGCAGCTCCCGGGACACCCAAGAGACCCAGTACTTC; CDR3: CASSSRDTQETQYF
D: NA; V: TRBV5-1; J: TRBJ2-3; size: NA; DNA: TGCGCCAGCAGCCCAACGGAGGGGGCCCGGGATACGCAGTATTTT; CDR3: CASSPTEGARDTQYF
D: TRBD2; V: TRBV30; J: TRBJ2-3; size: NA; DNA: TGTGCCTGGAGCGAGGGACTAGCTCCGGGTTTGCCAGATACGCAGTATTTT; CDR3: CAWSEGLAPGLPDTQYF
D: NA; V: TRBV5-1; J: TRBJ2-7; size: NA; DNA: TGCGCCAGCAGCTTGGGGTTCGGGGACGTGCCCTACGAGCAGTACTTC; CDR3: CASSLGFGDVPYEQYF
D: NA; V: TRBV7-8; J: TRBJ2-2; size: NA; DNA: TGTGCCAGCAGCACCCGGGTTAACACCGGGGAGCTGTTTTTT; CDR3: CASSTRVNTGELFF
D: TRBD1; V: TRBV28; J: TRBJ2-7; size: NA; DNA: TGTGCCAGCAGCCGACGGGACAGACCCTACGAGCAGTACTTC; CDR3: CASSRRDRPYEQYF
D: NA; V: TRBV18; J: TRBJ1-1; size: NA; DNA: TGTGCCAGCTCACCACCGGATCAGGGAGGCACTGAAGCTTTCTTT; CDR3: CASSPPDQGGTEAFF
D: NA; V: TRBV5-4; J: TRBJ2-3; size: NA; DNA: TGTGCCAGCAGGCCCGGGGCCAGCCAGGGAGATACGCAGTATTTT; CDR3: CASRPGASQGDTQYF
D: TRBD1; V: TRBV18; J: TRBJ2-7; size: NA; DNA: TGTGCCAGCTCGCAGGGGACCGGGACAGGGGGCTACGAGCAGTACTTC; CDR3: CASSQGTGTGGYEQYF
D: TRBD2; V: TRBV6-1; J: TRBJ2-3; size: NA; DNA: TGTGCCAGCAGTATTAGCGGGAGCACAGATACGCAGTATTTT; CDR3: CASSISGSTDTQYF
D: TRBD2; V: TRBV28; J: TRBJ2-7; size: NA; DNA: TGTGCCAGCAGTAAACCTAGCGGACTCGACTTC; CDR3: CASSKPSGLDF
D: NA; V: TRBV29-1; J: TRBJ2-5; size: NA; DNA: TGCAGCGGGAAAGAAGCTCAAGAGGCCCAGTACTTC; CDR3: CSGKEAQEAQYF
D: NA; V: TRBV5-1; J: TRBJ2-7; size: few; DNA: TGCGCCAGCGCGGTCGCGGCAGGTGATACCTACGAGCAGTACTTC; CDR3: CASAVAAGDTYEQYF
D: NA; V: TRBV27; J: TRBJ1-4; size: NA; DNA: TGTGCCAGTCGCCTCGGGAGGCTTAGTGAAAAACTGTTTTTT; CDR3: CASRLGRLSEKLFF
D: TRBD1; V: TRBV28; J: TRBJ2-5; size: NA; DNA: TGTGCCAGCAGTTCGGACAGGGGGCGAGAGACCCAGTACTTC; CDR3: CASSSDRGRETQYF
D: TRBD1; V: TRBV19; J: TRBJ2-7; size: NA; DNA: TGTGCCAGTAGCAACGGACAGGGAAATACCGAGCAGTACTTC; CDR3: CASSNGQGNTEQYF
D: NA; V: TRBV28; J: TRBJ1-2; size: NA; DNA: TGTGCCAGCGCTGTGGATCTAGCCCTTATCACCGACTATGGCTACACCTTC; CDR3: CASAVDLALITDYGYTF
D: NA; V: TRBV30; J: TRBJ1-2; size: NA; DNA: TGTGCCTGGAGGAGGGGGTCGGCGAGGGCATTGGATGGCTACACCTTC; CDR3: CAWRRGSARALDGYTF
D: TRBD1; V: TRBV5-1; J: TRBJ1-2; size: once; DNA: TGCGCCAGCAGCCCCACGACAGGGGACTATGGCTACACCTTC; CDR3: CASSPTTGDYGYTF
D: NA; V: TRBV28; J: TRBJ1-2; size: few; DNA: TGTGCCAGCAGTTTAGTACAGGGTGGTGGCTACACCTTC; CDR3: CASSLVQGGGYTF
D: TRBD1; V: TRBV7-9; J: TRBJ2-1; size: NA; DNA: TGTGCCAGCAGCCCGAGGACAGGGGGCTACAATGAGCAGTTCTTC; CDR3: CASSPRTGGYNEQFF
D: NA; V: TRBV7-2; J: TRBJ1-4; size: NA; DNA: TGTGCCAGCAGCTTAGACGGGGCCGAAAAACTGTTTTTT; CDR3: CASSLDGAEKLFF
D: NA; V: TRBV7-9; J: TRBJ1-1; size: once; DNA: TGTGCCAGCAGCTTAGGAGGCAGGAACACTGAAGCTTTCTTT; CDR3: CASSLGGRNTEAFF
D: TRBD1; V: TRBV11-3; J: TRBJ2-5; size: few; DNA: TGTGCCAGCAGCCCCGGACAGGGGGATTGGGAGACCCAGTACTTC; CDR3: CASSPGQGDWETQYF
D: NA; V: TRBV29-1; J: TRBJ1-5; size: few; DNA: TGCAGCGTTATCGTATCTGGGAGTAGCAATCAGCCCCAGCATTTT; CDR3: CSVIVSGSSNQPQHF
D: TRBD1; V: TRBV5-4; J: TRBJ2-6; size: NA; DNA: TGTGCCAGCGAACCGAGGGGGCCTGGGGCCAACGTCCTGACTTTC; CDR3: CASEPRGPGANVLTF
D: NA; V: TRBV11-2; J: TRBJ2-5; size: NA; DNA: TGTGCCAGCAGCTCGAGCCTCCAAGAGACCCAGTACTTC; CDR3: CASSSSLQETQYF
D: TRBD1; V: TRBV15; J: TRBJ2-7; size: NA; DNA: TGTGCCACCAGCAGAGATTACGGGACAGTGGGCTCCTACGAGCAGTACTTC; CDR3: CATSRDYGTVGSYEQYF
D: NA; V: TRBV5-1; J: TRBJ1-1; size: NA; DNA: TGCGCCAGCAGCTTGGCCGCCGGGGTAGTGAACACTGAAGCTTTCTTT; CDR3: CASSLAAGVVNTEAFF
D: TRBD1; V: TRBV9; J: TRBJ2-1; size: NA; DNA: TGTGCCAGCAGCTTAAGGACAGGGCGCTACAATGAGCAGTTCTTC; CDR3: CASSLRTGRYNEQFF
D: NA; V: TRBV27; J: TRBJ1-2; size: NA; DNA: TGTGCCAGCAGTCCAAAGACACAAATAGGCACCTTC; CDR3: CASSPKTQIGTF
D: NA; V: TRBV14; J: TRBJ2-1; size: NA; DNA: TGTGCCAGCTCGGGCGGAATTTTCTACAATGAGCAGTTCTTC; CDR3: CASSGGIFYNEQFF
D: NA; V: TRBV5-1; J: TRBJ2-1; size: NA; DNA: TGCGCCAGCAGAGAATTTAGTCTTTCCTACAATGAGCAGTTCTTC; CDR3: CASREFSLSYNEQFF
D: TRBD1; V: TRBV28; J: TRBJ1-6; size: few; DNA: TGTGCCAGCAGTCCGTCGGGGACAGCTTCAACCCTCCACTTT; CDR3: CASSPSGTASTLHF
D: TRBD1; V: TRBV5-4; J: TRBJ2-1; size: NA; DNA: TGTGCCAGCAGCTGGGGGACAGGGTCCTACAATGAGCAGTTCTTC; CDR3: CASSWGTGSYNEQFF
D: NA; V: TRBV7-2; J: TRBJ2-1; size: NA; DNA: TGTGCCAGCAGCTTAATTAAATTCGAACAGAATGAGCAGTTCTTC; CDR3: CASSLIKFEQNEQFF
D: TRBD1; V: TRBV5-1; J: TRBJ1-2; size: NA; DNA: TGCGCCAGCAGCTTGGCCAGCAGGGGGCTTGACTATGGCTACACCTTC; CDR3: CASSLASRGLDYGYTF
D: TRBD2; V: TRBV27; J: TRBJ2-1; size: NA; DNA: TGTGCCAGCAGTTTACGGGGACTAGCGGGAAGGCCTTCCAAGGTTGAGCAGTTCTTC; CDR3: CASSLRGLAGRPSKVEQFF
D: NA; V: TRBV27; J: TRBJ2-7; size: NA; DNA: TGTGCCAGCAGTTTGTATTGGGGGTCCTACGAGCAGTACTTC; CDR3: CASSLYWGSYEQYF
D: NA; V: TRBV5-4; J: TRBJ2-7; size: NA; DNA: TGTGCCAGCACCACAACGAGAGGGACCCAGAAGCTGTACTTC; CDR3: CASTTTRGTQKLYF
D: NA; V: TRBV30; J: TRBJ1-1; size: NA; DNA: TGTGCCTGGAGCCGTGGCCCCGGGGCTGAAGCTTTCTTT; CDR3: CAWSRGPGAEAFF
D: NA; V: TRBV4-1; J: TRBJ2-7; size: NA; DNA: TGCGCCAGCAGCCTCCGCGACGCGGGGTCCTACGAGCAGTACTTC; CDR3: CASSLRDAGSYEQYF
D: TRBD2; V: TRBV2; J: TRBJ2-5; size: NA; DNA: TGTGCCAGCAGTGGCGGACTAGCGGGAGGGAAGGAGACCCAGTACTTC; CDR3: CASSGGLAGGKETQYF
D: NA; V: TRBV28; J: TRBJ1-2; size: NA; DNA: TGTGCCAGCAGGGACCGGACAACGCCATTCTATGGCTACACCTTC; CDR3: CASRDRTTPFYGYTF
D: NA; V: TRBV7-2; J: TRBJ1-1; size: NA; DNA: TGTGCCAGCAGCGATCGAGCGAACACTGAAGCTTTCTTT; CDR3: CASSDRANTEAFF
D: NA; V: TRBV4-1; J: TRBJ1-2; size: NA; DNA: TGCGCCAGCAGCCTGTATCTCAAGGGTCAGAACTATGGCTACACCTTC; CDR3: CASSLYLKGQNYGYTF